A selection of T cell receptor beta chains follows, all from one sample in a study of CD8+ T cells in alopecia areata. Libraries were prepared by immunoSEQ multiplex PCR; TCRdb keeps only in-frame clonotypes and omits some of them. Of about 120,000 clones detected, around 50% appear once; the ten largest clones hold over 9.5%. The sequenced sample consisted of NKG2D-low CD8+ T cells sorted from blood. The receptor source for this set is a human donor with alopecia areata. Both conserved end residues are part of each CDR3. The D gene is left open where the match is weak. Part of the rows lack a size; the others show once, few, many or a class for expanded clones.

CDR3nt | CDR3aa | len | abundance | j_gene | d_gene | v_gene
TGTGCCAGCTCGCCTGACAGAGCCAAAAACATTCAGTACTTC | CASSPDRAKNIQYF | 14 | . | TRBJ2-4 | . | TRBV18
TGTGCCAGCAGTGGCCGTGTCGGGGAGCTGTTTTTT | CASSGRVGELFF | 12 | . | TRBJ2-2 | . | TRBV27
TGCAGCGTTGAATCGGAAGAGACCCAGTACTTC | CSVESEETQYF | 11 | . | TRBJ2-5 | . | TRBV29-1
TGCAGCGTTGATTCTCCAAGTGGGACCGGGGAGCTGTTTTTT | CSVDSPSGTGELFF | 14 | few | TRBJ2-2 | . | TRBV29-1
TGCAGCGCCGGGACAGGAGCCTACGAGCAGTACTTC | CSAGTGAYEQYF | 12 | . | TRBJ2-7 | TRBD1 | TRBV29-1
TGCAGCGTTCTACTAGCGGGGGGGCTTTTCGAGCAGTACTTC | CSVLLAGGLFEQYF | 14 | few | TRBJ2-7 | TRBD2 | TRBV29-1
TGTGCCTGGGCCCGGGAGGCGGACTCCTACAATGAGCAGTTCTTC | CAWAREADSYNEQFF | 15 | . | TRBJ2-1 | TRBD2 | TRBV30
TGCAGCGTATCGGGGCGTACGAACACCGGGGAGCTGTTTTTT | CSVSGRTNTGELFF | 14 | . | TRBJ2-2 | . | TRBV29-1
TGTGCCAGCAGTGTCTCGAGGGACCCCTACGAGCAGTACTTC | CASSVSRDPYEQYF | 14 | . | TRBJ2-7 | . | TRBV27
TGTGCCAGCTCACCACCAGACAAAGAGACCCAGTACTTC | CASSPPDKETQYF | 13 | . | TRBJ2-5 | . | TRBV18
TGCAGCGCCGACCGGGGACAGGGTTTCGATGAGCAGTTCTTC | CSADRGQGFDEQFF | 14 | . | TRBJ2-1 | TRBD1 | TRBV29-1
TGTGCCAGCAGTGAATCGGACAGGGGTCAGCCCCAGCATTTT | CASSESDRGQPQHF | 14 | . | TRBJ1-5 | TRBD1 | TRBV25-1
TGCAGCGTTGAAGAGTTTCAAGAGACCCAGTACTTC | CSVEEFQETQYF | 12 | . | TRBJ2-5 | . | TRBV29-1